These 14 T cell receptor beta chains came from one sample sequenced in a study of blood T cell repertoires in COVID-19 (dated by TCRdb to 2018 to 2021). The library was obtained by the immunoSEQ multiplex PCR assay. What TCRdb holds here is the immuneACCESS table cut down to in-frame rearrangements. Part of the clones is not present; checked against another copy, under half of the missing clones reflect an unresolved V gene, and the others are unexplained. This sample lists a few hundred thousand clones; about 86% were detected once. The ten largest make up about 4% of the sample. Sequencing was carried out using PBMCs or T cells enriched from blood (not recorded which). The origin of the receptors is a man under 40 with acute COVID-19.

The count of this clone is one. Germline and junction disagree at one end, which may indicate a read error. The chain links TRBV5-1 to TRBJ2-1, with TRBD2 matching over 11 bases. This CDR3 contains 18 residues. Germline CDR1 reads SGHRS; CDR2 reads YFSETQ. Here the CDR3 DNA reads TGTGCCAGCAGCCCCTTTTCTCCCACTAGCGGGGGATACAATGAGCAGTTCTTC. The encoded protein is CASSPFSPTSGGYNEQFF. The complete variable domain, with remaining parts taken from reference TRBV5-1 and TRBJ2-1, reads KAGVTQTPRYLIKTRGQQVTLSCSPISGHRSVSWYQQTPGQGLQFLFEYFSETQRNKGNFPGRFSGRQFSNSRSEMNVSTLELGDSALYLCASSPFSPTSGGYNEQFFGPGTRLTVL.

This sequence joins TRBV6-5 and TRBJ1-2; perhaps TRBD1 as D (6 bases). V lost 6 bases, J lost 4 bases, and 9 bases lay in between. The CDR3 contains 12 residues. The germline CDR1 and CDR2 sequences are MNHEY and SVGAGI. CDR3 DNA: TGTGCCAGCAGCCGGACAGCCTATGGCTACACCTTC. It specifies CASSRTAYGYTF.

V usage is TRBV7-9 and J usage is TRBJ2-5; no definite D call. Germline V CDR1 and CDR2: SEHNR, FQNEAQ (reference sequence). The CDR3 runs 11 residues. V was trimmed by 5 bases and J by 5 bases, leaving 6 bases between them. The CDR3 region has the DNA TGTGCCAGCAGCCCGACTGAGACCCAGTACTTC. Protein sequence: CASSPTETQYF.

This chain links TRBV7-2 with TRBJ2-7; 7 nucleotides agree with TRBD1. This CDR3 is built from 14 residues. CDR1 is SGHTA and CDR2 is FQGNSA in the germline V gene. V was pared by 1 base and J by 4 bases, with 4 bases of the junction left unmatched. The CDR3 loop reads CASSLGDSGYEQYV. In DNA form, the CDR3 reads TGTGCCAGCAGCTTAGGGGACAGTGGTTACGAGCAGTACGTC.

The V gene is TRBV5-8, the J gene TRBJ2-2, with TRBD2 matching over 11 bases. Germline lookup yields CDR1 SGHTS and CDR2 YDEGEE. There are 16 residues in the CDR3. Losses at the gene ends were 1 base for V and 7 bases for J; bases not matched to a gene: 6. The CDR3 nucleotides are TGTGCCAGCAGCTTGATCCTAGCGGGAGGTGACGGGGAGCTGTTTTTT. This codes for CASSLILAGGDGELFF.

The rearrangement uses TRBV9 and TRBJ2-5, with 8 bases identical to TRBD2. J gave up 0 bases and V 4 bases, and 8 bases lay outside the gene matches. This CDR3 has 16 amino acids. Germline V gives CDR1 SGDLS, CDR2 YYNGEE. The CDR3 nucleotides are TGTGCCAGCAGCACCCCCTCGGGGGGGAACCAAGAGACCCAGTACTTC. It translates to CASSTPSGGNQETQYF.

The chain links TRBV9 to TRBJ1-3; 9 nucleotides line up with TRBD1. The V and J ends lost 4 bases and 0 bases, in that order; junction bases with no gene match: 5. Germline-derived CDR1 and CDR2 are SGDLS and YYNGEE. The CDR3 contains 16 residues. CDR3 DNA: TGTGCCAGCAGCACCCGACAGGGGGGCTCTGGAAACACCATATATTTT. It translates to CASSTRQGGSGNTIYF.

This clone was seen many times. The chain links TRBV14 to TRBJ2-2; D is unresolved. V lost 3 bases and J lost 7, with 12 bases in between. CDR1 and CDR2 from the germline V gene are SGHDN and FVKESK. CDR3 length equals 14 residues. CDR3 region: CASSQVIGGGELFF. CDR3 DNA: TGTGCCAGCAGCCAGGTTATAGGCGGCGGGGAGCTGTTTTTT.

The chain has TRBV6-6 and TRBJ2-5; 7 bases fit TRBD2. The CDR3 totals 15 residues. V dropped 6 bases and J dropped 3; count of bases not matched to a gene: 10. Germline CDR1 reads MNHNY; CDR2 reads SVGAGI (reference sequence). CDR3 region: CASRPEGAGKETQYF. DNA of the CDR3: TGTGCCAGCAGACCCGAGGGAGCGGGAAAAGAGACCCAGTACTTC.

In this sample, this clone turned up a few times. The genes are TRBV19 and TRBJ2-2, with D possibly being TRBD1 (6 bases). Germline lookup yields CDR1 LNHDA and CDR2 SQIVND (reference sequence). Trimming removed 3 bases from V and 5 bases from J, with 16 bases in between. CDR3 length: 16 amino acids. The CDR3 DNA is TGTGCCAGTAGTATGAGGCTACAGGGTGGAACCGGGGAGCTGTTTTTT. Its protein is CASSMRLQGGTGELFF.

Notes on this clone: This sample also contains other DNA sequences that code for the same CDR3. The rearrangement links TRBV5-4 to TRBJ1-1, with TRBD1 as a possible D gene (6 bases). The V gene's germline CDR1 is SGHNT and CDR2 YYREEE (reference sequence). The CDR3 is 13 amino acids. V was shortened by 0 bases and J by 4 bases, with 7 bases between the two germline ends. Here the CDR3 DNA reads TGTGCCAGCAGCTTGGGCAGGGGCACTGAAGCTTTCTTT. It translates to CASSLGRGTEAFF.

The chain employs TRBV28 and TRBJ1-5, with D possibly matching TRBD1 (6 bases). This CDR3 spans 16 amino acids. Trimming left V 1 base short and J 7 bases short, with 17 bases between. The germline gives CDR1 MDHEN, CDR2 SYDVKM. The CDR3 loop is CASSLFPGALRQPQHF. CDR3 coding DNA: TGTGCCAGCAGTTTATTCCCAGGGGCCCTCAGGCAGCCCCAGCATTTT.

The chain carries TRBV19 and TRBJ1-1, with TRBD1 as a possible D gene (6 bases). The CDR3 contains 15 residues. V was clipped by 4 bases and J by 0 bases, with 12 bases between them. The germline V gene encodes CDR1 LNHDA and CDR2 SQIVND (reference sequence). In DNA, the CDR3 is TGTGCCAGTAGTAGATGGACAGCTATGAACACTGAAGCTTTCTTT. Encoded protein: CASSRWTAMNTEAFF.

This rearrangement joins TRBV6-5 to TRBJ1-6, with D hard to call. Trimming cost V 8 bases and J 7 bases, with 15 bases left between them. Germline V gives CDR1 MNHEY, CDR2 SVGAGI. The CDR3 consists of 14 residues. In DNA, the CDR3 is TGTGCCAGCGTGGAGGGAGGCGTGAATTCACCCCTCCACTTT. Its translation: CASVEGGVNSPLHF.